This TCR beta chain came from a study of blood T cell repertoires in COVID-19. How the authors handled the data: Nucleated cell number was recorded as an estimate derived from reference gene primer amplification. TCRdb keeps only in-frame clones here, not all; method: immunoSEQ multiplex PCR. The V and J calls and clone size are taken from that table; D and trimming were inferred from the DNA. This table has roughly 130,000 clones, 90% appearing once. In germline, CDR1 is KGHSH, CDR2 LQKENI. The length of the CDR3 is 17 residues. V was pared by 2 bases and J by 1 base, with 17 bases between. The chain joins TRBV18 to TRBJ1-1, with D possibly TRBD1 on 5 matching bases. The origin of this receptor is a man aged 45-65 years with active COVID-19. Sequencing input: peripheral blood. The CDR3 DNA sequence: TGTGCCAGCTCACCAGTCCCCTTGACAGTGACGAACACTGAAGCTTTCTTT. This codes for CASSPVPLTVTNTEAFF. The full variable domain, its missing parts supplied by reference TRBV18 and TRBJ1-1, is NAGVMQNPRHLVRRRGQEARLRCSPMKGHSHVYWYRQLPEEGLKFMVYLQKENIIDESGMPKERFSAEFPKEGPSILRIQQVVRGDSAAYFCASSPVPLTVTNTEAFFGQGTRLTVV.